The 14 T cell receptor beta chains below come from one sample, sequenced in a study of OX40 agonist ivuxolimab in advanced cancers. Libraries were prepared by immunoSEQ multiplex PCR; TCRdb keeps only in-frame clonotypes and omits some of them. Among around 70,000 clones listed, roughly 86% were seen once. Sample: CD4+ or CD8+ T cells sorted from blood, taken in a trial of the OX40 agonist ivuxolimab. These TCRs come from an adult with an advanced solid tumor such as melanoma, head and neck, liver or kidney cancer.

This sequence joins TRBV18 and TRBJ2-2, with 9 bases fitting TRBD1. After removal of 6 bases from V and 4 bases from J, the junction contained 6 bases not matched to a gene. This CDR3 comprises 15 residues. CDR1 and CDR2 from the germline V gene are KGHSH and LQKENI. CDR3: CASSGTGIRTGELFF. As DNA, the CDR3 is TGTGCCAGCTCCGGGACAGGGATCCGCACCGGGGAGCTGTTTTTT.

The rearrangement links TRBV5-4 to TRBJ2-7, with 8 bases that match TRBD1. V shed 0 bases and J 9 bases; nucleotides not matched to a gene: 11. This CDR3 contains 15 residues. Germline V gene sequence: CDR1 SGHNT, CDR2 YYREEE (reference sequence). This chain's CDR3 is CASSLVAGQDDVQYF. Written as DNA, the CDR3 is TGTGCCAGCAGCTTGGTTGCGGGACAGGACGATGTGCAGTACTTC. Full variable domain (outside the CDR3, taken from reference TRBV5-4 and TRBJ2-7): ETGVTQSPTHLIKTRGQQVTLRCSSQSGHNTVSWYQQALGQGPQFIFQYYREEENGRGNFPPRFSGLQFPNYSSELNVNALELDDSALYLCASSLVAGQDDVQYFGPGTRLTVT.

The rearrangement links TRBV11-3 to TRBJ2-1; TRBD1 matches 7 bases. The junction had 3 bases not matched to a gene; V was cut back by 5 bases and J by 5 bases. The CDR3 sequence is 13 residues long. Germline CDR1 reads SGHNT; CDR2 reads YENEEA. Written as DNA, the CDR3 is TGTGCCAGCAGCCTGACAGGGCACAATGAGCAGTTCTTC. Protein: CASSLTGHNEQFF. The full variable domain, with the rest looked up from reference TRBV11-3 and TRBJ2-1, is EAGVVQSPRYKIIEKKQPVAFWCNPISGHNTLYWYLQNLGQGPELLIRYENEEAVDDSQLPKDRFSAERLKGVDSTLKIQPAELGDSAVYLCASSLTGHNEQFFGPGTRLTVL.

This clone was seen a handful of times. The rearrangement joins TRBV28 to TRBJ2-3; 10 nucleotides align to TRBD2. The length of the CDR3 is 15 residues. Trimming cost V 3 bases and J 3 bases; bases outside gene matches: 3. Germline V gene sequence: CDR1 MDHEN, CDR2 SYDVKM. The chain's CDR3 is CASSLPSGSTDTQYF. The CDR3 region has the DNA TGTGCCAGCAGTTTGCCTAGCGGGAGTACAGATACGCAGTATTTT.

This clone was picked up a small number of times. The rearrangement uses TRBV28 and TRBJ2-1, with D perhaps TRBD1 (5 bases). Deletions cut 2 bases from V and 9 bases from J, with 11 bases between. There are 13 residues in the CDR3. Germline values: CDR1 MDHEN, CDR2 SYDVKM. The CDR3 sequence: CASSLTRTGEQFF. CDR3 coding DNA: TGTGCCAGCAGTTTAACAAGAACAGGTGAGCAGTTCTTC.

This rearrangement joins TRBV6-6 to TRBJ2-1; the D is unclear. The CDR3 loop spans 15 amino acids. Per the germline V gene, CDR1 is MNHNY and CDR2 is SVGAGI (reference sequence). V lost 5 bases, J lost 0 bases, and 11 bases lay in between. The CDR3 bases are TGTGCCAGCAGTCTCAACGGCGGCTCCTACAATGAGCAGTTCTTC. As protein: CASSLNGGSYNEQFF.

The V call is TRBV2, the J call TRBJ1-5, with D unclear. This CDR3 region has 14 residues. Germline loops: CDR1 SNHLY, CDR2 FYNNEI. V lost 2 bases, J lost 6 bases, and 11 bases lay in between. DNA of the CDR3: TGTGCCAGCAGTGAACGGCAGCAGCCTCAGCCCCAGCATTTT. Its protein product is CASSERQQPQPQHF.

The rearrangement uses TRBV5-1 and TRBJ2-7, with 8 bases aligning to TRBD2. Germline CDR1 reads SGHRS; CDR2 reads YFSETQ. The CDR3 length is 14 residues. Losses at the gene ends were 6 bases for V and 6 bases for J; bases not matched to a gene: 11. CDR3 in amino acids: CASKIGLASSEQYF. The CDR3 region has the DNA TGCGCCAGCAAGATCGGACTAGCCTCCAGCGAGCAGTACTTC.

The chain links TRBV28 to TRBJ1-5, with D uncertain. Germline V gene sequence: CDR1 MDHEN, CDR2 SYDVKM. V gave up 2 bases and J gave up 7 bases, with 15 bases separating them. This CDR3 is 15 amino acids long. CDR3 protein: CASSLMIGMGQPQHF. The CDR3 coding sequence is TGTGCCAGCAGTTTAATGATAGGGATGGGGCAGCCCCAGCATTTT.

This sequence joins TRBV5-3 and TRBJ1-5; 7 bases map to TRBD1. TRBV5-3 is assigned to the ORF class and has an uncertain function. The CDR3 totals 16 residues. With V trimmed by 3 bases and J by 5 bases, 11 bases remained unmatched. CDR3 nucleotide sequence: TGTGCCAGAAGCTGCCGGGACAGTTGCTCCCATCAGCCCCAGCATTTT. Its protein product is CARSCRDSCSHQPQHF.

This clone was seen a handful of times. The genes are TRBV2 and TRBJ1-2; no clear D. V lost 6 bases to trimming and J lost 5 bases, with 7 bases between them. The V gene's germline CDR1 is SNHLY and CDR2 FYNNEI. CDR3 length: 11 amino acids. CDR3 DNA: TGTGCCAGCAGGGGAAGATATGGCTACACCTTC. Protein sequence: CASRGRYGYTF.

CDR3 nucleotides: TGTGCCAGCAGTGAAGGCTCGGCAGGGTTGGGGGAGCTGTTTTTT. Its translation: CASSEGSAGLGELFF. The chain recombines TRBV6-1 with TRBJ2-2; D possibly corresponds to TRBD1 (5 bases). The CDR3 length is 15 residues. The germline CDR1 and CDR2 sequences are MNHNS and SASEGT. With 1 base removed from V and 8 bases from J, the gap between germline ends came to 14 bases.

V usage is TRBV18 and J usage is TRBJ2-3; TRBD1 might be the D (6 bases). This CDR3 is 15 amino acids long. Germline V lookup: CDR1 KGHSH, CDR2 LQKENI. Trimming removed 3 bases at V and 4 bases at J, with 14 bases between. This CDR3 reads CASSPSLGAADTQYF. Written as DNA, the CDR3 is TGTGCCAGCTCACCGAGCTTGGGGGCGGCAGATACGCAGTATTTT. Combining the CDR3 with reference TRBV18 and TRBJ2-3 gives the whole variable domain NAGVMQNPRHLVRRRGQEARLRCSPMKGHSHVYWYRQLPEEGLKFMVYLQKENIIDESGMPKERFSAEFPKEGPSILRIQQVVRGDSAAYFCASSPSLGAADTQYFGPGTRLTVL.

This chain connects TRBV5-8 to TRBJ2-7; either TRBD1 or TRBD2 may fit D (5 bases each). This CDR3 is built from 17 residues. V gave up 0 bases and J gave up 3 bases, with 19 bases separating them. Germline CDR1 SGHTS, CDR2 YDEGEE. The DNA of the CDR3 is TGTGCCAGCAGCTTGGTTCCCCGGGACGGGGCTGTCTACGAGCAGTACTTC. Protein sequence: CASSLVPRDGAVYEQYF.